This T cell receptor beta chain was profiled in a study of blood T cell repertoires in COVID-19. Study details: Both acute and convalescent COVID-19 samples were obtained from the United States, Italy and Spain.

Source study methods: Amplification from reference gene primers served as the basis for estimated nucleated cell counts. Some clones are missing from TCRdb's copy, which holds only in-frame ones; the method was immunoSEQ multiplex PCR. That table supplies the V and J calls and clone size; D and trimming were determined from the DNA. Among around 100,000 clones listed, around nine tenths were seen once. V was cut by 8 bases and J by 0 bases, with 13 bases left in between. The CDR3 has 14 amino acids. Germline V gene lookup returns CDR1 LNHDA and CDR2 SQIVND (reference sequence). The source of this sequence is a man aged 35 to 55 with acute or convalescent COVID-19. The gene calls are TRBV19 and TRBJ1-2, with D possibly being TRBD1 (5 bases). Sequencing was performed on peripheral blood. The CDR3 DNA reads TGTGCCAGTTCATTAAGACAGTCTAACTATGGCTACACCTTC. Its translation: CASSLRQSNYGYTF. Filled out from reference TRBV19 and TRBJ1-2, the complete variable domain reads DGGITQSPKYLFRKEGQNVTLSCEQNLNHDAMYWYRQDPGQGLRLIYYSQIVNDFQKGDIAEGYSVSREKKESFPLTVTSAQKNPTAFYLCASSLRQSNYGYTFGSGTRLTVV.